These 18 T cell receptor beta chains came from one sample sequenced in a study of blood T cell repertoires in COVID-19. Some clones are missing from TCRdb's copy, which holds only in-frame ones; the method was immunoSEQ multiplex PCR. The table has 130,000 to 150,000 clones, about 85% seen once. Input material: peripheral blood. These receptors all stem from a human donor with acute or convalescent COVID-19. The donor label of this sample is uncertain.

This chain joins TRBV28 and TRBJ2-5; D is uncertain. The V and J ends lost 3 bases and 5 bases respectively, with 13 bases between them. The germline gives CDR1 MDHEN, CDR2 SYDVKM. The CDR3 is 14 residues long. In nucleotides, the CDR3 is TGTGCCAGCAGTTTTCCAGTTGGAGTCGAGACCCAGTACTTC. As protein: CASSFPVGVETQYF.

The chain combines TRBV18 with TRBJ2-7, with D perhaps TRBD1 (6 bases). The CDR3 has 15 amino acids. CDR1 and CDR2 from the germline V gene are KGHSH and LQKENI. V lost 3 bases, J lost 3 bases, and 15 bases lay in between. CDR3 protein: CASSPAGTSNYEQYF. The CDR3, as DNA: TGTGCCAGCTCACCTGCCGGGACATCCAACTACGAGCAGTACTTC.

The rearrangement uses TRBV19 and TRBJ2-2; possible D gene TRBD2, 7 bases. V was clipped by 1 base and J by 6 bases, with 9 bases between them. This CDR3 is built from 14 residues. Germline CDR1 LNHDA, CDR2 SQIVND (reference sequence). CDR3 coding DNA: TGTGCCAGTAGTATAGCGGGGGGCCCCGGGGAGCTGTTTTTT. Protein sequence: CASSIAGGPGELFF.

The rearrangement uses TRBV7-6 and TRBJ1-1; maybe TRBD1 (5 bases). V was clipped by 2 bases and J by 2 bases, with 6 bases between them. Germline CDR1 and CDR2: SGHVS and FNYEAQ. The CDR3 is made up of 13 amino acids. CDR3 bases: TGTGCCAGCAGCTTACAGGGTAACACTGAAGCTTTCTTT. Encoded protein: CASSLQGNTEAFF.

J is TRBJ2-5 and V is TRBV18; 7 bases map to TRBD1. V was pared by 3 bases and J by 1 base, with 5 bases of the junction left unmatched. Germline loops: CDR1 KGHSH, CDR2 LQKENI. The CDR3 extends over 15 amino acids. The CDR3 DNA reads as TGTGCCAGCTCACCTCTAGGGACAGCCCAAGAGACCCAGTACTTC. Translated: CASSPLGTAQETQYF. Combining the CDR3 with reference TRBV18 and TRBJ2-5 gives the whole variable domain NAGVMQNPRHLVRRRGQEARLRCSPMKGHSHVYWYRQLPEEGLKFMVYLQKENIIDESGMPKERFSAEFPKEGPSILRIQQVVRGDSAAYFCASSPLGTAQETQYFGPGTRLLVL.

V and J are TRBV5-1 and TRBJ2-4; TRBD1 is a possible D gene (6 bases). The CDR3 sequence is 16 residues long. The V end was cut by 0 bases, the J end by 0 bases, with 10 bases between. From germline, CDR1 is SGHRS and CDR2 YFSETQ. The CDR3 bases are TGCGCCAGCAGCTTGGTGGGGGCGGAAGCCAAAAACATTCAGTACTTC. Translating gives CASSLVGAEAKNIQYF.

In nucleotides, the CDR3 is TGCGCCAGCAGCGTACAGGGGGCGGGAAATTCACCCCTCCACTTT. It yields the protein CASSVQGAGNSPLHF. The chain combines TRBV5-1 with TRBJ1-6, with TRBD1 matching over 9 bases. The germline CDR1 and CDR2 sequences are SGHRS and YFSETQ. The CDR3 covers 15 residues. With V trimmed by 4 bases and J by 7 bases, 6 bases remained unmatched.

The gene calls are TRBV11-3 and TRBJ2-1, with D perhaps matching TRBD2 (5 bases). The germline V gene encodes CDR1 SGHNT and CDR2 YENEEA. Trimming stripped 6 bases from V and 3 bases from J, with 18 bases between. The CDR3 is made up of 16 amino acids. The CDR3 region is CASSTSGSAYYNEQFF. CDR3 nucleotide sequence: TGTGCCAGCAGTACCTCGGGTAGCGCTTACTACAATGAGCAGTTCTTC.

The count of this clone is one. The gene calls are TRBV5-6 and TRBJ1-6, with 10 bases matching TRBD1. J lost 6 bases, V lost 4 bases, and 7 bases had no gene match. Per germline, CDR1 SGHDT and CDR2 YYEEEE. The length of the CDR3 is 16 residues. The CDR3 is CASSSDRGLGNSPLHF. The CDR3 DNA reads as TGTGCCAGCAGCAGCGACAGGGGGCTTGGTAATTCACCCCTCCACTTT. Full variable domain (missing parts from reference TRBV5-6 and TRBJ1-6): DAGVTQSPTHLIKTRGQQVTLRCSPKSGHDTVSWYQQALGQGPQFIFQYYEEEERQRGNFPDRFSGHQFPNYSSELNVNALLLGDSALYLCASSSDRGLGNSPLHFGNGTRLTVT.

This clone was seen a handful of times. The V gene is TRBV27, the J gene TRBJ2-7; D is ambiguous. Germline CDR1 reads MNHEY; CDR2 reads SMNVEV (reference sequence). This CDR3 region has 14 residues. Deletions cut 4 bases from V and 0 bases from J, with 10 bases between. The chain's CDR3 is CASSSLVLSYEQYF. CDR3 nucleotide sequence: TGTGCCAGCAGTTCTCTGGTACTCTCCTACGAGCAGTACTTC.

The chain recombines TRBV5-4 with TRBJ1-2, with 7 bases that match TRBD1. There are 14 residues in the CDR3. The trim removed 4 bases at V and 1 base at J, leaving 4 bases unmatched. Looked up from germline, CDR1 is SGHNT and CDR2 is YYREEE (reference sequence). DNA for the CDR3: TGTGCCAGCAGCCCGGGACAGTTTAACTATGGCTACACCTTC. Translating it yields CASSPGQFNYGYTF.

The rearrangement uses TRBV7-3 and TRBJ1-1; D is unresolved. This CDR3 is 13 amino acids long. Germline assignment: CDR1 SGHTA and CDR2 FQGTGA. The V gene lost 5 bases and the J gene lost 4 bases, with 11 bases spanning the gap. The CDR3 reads CASSERTFTEAFF. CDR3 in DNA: TGTGCCAGCAGCGAACGGACTTTCACTGAAGCTTTCTTT.

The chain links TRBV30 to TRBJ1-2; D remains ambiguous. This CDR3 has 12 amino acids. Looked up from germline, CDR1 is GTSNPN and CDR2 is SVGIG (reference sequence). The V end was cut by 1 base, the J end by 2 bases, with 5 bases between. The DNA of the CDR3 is TGTGCCTGGAGTGACAAGAACTATGGCTACACCTTC. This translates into CAWSDKNYGYTF. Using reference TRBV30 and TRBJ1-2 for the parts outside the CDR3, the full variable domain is SQTIHQWPATLVQPVGSPLSLECTVEGTSNPNLYWYRQAAGRGLQLLFYSVGIGQISSEVPQNLSASRPQDRQFILSSKKLLLSDSGFYLCAWSDKNYGYTFGSGTRLTVV.

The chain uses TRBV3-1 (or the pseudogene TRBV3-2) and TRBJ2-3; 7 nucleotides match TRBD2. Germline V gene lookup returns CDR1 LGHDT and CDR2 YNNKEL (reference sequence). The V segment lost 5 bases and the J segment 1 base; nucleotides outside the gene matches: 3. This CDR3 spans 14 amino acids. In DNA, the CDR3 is TGTGCCAGCAGCGCCCGGGGGGGCACAGATACGCAGTATTTT. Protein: CASSARGGTDTQYF.

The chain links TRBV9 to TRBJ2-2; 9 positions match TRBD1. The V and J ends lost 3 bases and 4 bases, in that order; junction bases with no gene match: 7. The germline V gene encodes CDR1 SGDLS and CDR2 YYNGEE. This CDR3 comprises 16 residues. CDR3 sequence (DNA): TGTGCCAGCAGCGGAGGAGGGACAGGGACCACCGGGGAGCTGTTTTTT. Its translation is CASSGGGTGTTGELFF.

CDR3 sequence reads: CAISSRDRSNEKLFF. DNA for the CDR3: TGTGCCATCAGTAGTCGGGACAGGTCTAATGAAAAACTGTTTTTT. The chain couples TRBV10-3 to TRBJ1-4; 8 nucleotides agree with TRBD1. V was pared by 5 bases and J by 3 bases, with 5 bases of the junction left unmatched. This CDR3 comprises 15 residues. Germline V lookup: CDR1 ENHRY, CDR2 SYGVKD.

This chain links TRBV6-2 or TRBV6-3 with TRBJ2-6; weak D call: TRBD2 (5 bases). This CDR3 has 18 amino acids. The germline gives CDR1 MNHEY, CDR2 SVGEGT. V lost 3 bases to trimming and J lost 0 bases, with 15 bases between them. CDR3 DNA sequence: TGTGCCAGCAGTTATCGGGTGAGAGGACTCTCTGGGGCCAACGTCCTGACTTTC. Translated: CASSYRVRGLSGANVLTF.

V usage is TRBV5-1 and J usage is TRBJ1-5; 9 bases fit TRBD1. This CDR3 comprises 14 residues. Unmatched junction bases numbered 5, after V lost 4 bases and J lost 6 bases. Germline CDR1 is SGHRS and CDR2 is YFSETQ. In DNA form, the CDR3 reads TGCGCCAGCAGCCTGGGACAGGGAACTCAGCCCCAGCATTTT. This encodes CASSLGQGTQPQHF.